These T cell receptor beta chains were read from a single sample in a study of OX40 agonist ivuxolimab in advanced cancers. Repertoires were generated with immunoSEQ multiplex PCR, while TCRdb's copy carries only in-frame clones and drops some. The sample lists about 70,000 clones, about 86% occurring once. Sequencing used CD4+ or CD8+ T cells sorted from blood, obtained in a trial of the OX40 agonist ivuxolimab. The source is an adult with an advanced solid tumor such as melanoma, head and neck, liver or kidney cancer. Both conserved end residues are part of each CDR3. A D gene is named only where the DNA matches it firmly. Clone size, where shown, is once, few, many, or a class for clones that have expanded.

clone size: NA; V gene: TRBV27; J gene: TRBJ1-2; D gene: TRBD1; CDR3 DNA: TGTGCCAGCAGTCAGGGGGCGCTTAGCTATGGCTACACCTTC; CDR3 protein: CASSQGALSYGYTF
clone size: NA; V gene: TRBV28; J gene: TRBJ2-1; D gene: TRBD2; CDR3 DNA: TGTGCCAGCAGTTTAGGGGGACTAGCGGGTTACAATGAGCAGTTCTTC; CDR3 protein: CASSLGGLAGYNEQFF
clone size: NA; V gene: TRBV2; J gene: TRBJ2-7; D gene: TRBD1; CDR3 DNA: TGTGCCAGCAACACAGGGGGCGGCTACGAGCAGTACTTC; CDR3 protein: CASNTGGGYEQYF
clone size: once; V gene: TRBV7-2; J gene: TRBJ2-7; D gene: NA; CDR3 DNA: TGTGCCAGCAGCTTACGGCAGGGGCCCCTCGGTTTCTACGAGCAGTACTTC; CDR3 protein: CASSLRQGPLGFYEQYF
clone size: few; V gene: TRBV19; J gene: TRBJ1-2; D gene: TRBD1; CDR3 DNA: TGTGCCAGTAGTGAATACAGGGGGCAGGACTATGGCTACACCTTC; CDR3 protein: CASSEYRGQDYGYTF
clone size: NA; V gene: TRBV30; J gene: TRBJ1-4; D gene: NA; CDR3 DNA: TGTGCCTGGAGTGTCAGCCCTGAAAAACTGTTTTTT; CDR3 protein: CAWSVSPEKLFF
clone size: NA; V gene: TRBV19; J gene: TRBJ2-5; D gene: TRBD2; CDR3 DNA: TGTGCCAGTAGTATTGGGCCGGGGACTATAGAGACCCAGTACTTC; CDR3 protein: CASSIGPGTIETQYF
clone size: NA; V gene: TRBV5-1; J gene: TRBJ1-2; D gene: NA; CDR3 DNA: TGCGCCAGCAGCAACCGGGGAGGTTATGGCTACACCTTC; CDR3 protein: CASSNRGGYGYTF
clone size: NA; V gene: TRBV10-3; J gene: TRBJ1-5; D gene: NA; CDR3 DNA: TGTGCCATCAGTGAAAAAGTCTCGGAGGGGCAGCCCCAGCATTTT; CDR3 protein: CAISEKVSEGQPQHF
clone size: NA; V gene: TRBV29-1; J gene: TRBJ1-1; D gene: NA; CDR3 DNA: TGCAGCGTTGAGCCGGGCGCTTTCTTT; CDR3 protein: CSVEPGAFF
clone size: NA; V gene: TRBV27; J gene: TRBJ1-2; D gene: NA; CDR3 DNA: TGTGCCAGCAGTTTGGCCAGAAACTATGGCTACACCTTC; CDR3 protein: CASSLARNYGYTF
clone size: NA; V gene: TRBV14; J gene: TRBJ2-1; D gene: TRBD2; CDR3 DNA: TGTGCCAGCAGCCGCCCTAGCGGGAGCAGGAACAATGAGCAGTTCTTC; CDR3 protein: CASSRPSGSRNNEQFF
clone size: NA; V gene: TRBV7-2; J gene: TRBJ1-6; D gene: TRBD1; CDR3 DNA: TGTGCCAGCAGCTCAACAGGGGGGAATTCACCCCTCCACTTT; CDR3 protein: CASSSTGGNSPLHF
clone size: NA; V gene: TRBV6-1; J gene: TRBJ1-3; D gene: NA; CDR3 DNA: TGTGCCAGCAGTGGACAGATGAACTCTGGAAACACCATATATTTT; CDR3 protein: CASSGQMNSGNTIYF
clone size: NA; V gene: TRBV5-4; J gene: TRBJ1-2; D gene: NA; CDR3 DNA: TGTGCCAGCAGCTTGGGAGGAACTGACTATGGCTACACCTTC; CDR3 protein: CASSLGGTDYGYTF
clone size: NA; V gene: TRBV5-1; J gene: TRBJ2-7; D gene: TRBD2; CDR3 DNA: TGCGCCAGCAGCTTGTCGGCGGGGGGCTTCTACGAGCAGTACTTC; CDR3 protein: CASSLSAGGFYEQYF
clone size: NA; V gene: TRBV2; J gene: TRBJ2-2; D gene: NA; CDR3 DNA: TGTGCCAGCAGTGCGGATAGGCTGAACACCGGGGAGCTGTTTTTT; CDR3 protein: CASSADRLNTGELFF
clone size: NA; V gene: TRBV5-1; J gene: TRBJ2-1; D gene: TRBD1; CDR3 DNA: TGCGCCAGCAGCCTCCAACCCGGACAGGGGGGCGGGAATGAGCAGTTCTTC; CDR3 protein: CASSLQPGQGGGNEQFF
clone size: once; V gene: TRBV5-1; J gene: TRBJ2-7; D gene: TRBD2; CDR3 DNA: TGCGCCAGCAGCTTGGATGCGACTAGCGGGGCAACAGGCGAGCAGTACTTC; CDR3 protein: CASSLDATSGATGEQYF
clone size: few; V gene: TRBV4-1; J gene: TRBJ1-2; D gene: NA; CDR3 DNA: TGCGCCAGCAGCCATCTCCTCTATGGCTTCGGAGGCTACACCTTC; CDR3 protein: CASSHLLYGFGGYTF
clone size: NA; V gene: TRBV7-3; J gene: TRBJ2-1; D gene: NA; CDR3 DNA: TGTGCCAGCAGCTTAATTGCCAATGAGCAGTTCTTC; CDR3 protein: CASSLIANEQFF
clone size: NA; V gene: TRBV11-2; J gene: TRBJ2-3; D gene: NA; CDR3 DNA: TGTGCCAGCAGCTTAGGCGGGAACCCACACACAGATACGCAGTATTTT; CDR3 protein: CASSLGGNPHTDTQYF
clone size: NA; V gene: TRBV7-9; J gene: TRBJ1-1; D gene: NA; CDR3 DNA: TGTGCCAGCAGCCGAGGGTGGGATCGGAACACTGAAGCTTTCTTT; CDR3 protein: CASSRGWDRNTEAFF
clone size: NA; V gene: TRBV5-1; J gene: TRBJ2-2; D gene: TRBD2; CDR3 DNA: TGCGCCAGCAGCGCGGGACTAGCGTCCGGGGAGCTGTTTTTT; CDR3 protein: CASSAGLASGELFF
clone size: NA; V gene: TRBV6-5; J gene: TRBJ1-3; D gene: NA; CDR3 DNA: TGTGCCAGCAGTTACGAGACAGGCTCTGGAAACACCATATATTTT; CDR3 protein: CASSYETGSGNTIYF
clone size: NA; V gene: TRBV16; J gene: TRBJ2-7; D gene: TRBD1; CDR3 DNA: TGTGCCAGCAGCCCTCCCGGGACAGGGATCTACGAGCAGTACTTC; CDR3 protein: CASSPPGTGIYEQYF
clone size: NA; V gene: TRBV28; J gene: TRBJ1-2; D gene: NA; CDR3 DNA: TGTGCCAGCGGCCTAGGGGTCTATGGCTACACCTTC; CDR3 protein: CASGLGVYGYTF
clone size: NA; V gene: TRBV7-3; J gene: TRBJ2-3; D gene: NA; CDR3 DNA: TGTGCCAGCAGCCGGACGCCAGGGCGCACAGATACGCAGTATTTT; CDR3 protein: CASSRTPGRTDTQYF
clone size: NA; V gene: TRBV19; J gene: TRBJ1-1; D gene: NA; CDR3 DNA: TGTGCCAGTAGTATTCGGGGGCTGGGTACTGAAGCTTTCTTT; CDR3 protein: CASSIRGLGTEAFF